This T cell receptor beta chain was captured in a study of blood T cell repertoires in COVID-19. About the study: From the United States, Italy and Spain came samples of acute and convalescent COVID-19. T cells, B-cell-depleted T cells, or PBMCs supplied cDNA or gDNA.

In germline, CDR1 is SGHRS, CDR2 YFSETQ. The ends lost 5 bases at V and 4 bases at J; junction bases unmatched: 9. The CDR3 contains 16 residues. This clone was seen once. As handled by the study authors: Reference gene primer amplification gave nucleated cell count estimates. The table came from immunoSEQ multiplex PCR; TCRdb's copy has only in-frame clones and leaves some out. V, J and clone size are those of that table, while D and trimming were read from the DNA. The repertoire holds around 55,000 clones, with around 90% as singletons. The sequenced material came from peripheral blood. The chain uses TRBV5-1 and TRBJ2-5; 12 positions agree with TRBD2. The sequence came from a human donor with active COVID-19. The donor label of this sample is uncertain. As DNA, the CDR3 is TGCGCCAGCAGTAACGGACTAGCGGGACGGGGAGAGACCCAGTACTTC. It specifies CASSNGLAGRGETQYF.